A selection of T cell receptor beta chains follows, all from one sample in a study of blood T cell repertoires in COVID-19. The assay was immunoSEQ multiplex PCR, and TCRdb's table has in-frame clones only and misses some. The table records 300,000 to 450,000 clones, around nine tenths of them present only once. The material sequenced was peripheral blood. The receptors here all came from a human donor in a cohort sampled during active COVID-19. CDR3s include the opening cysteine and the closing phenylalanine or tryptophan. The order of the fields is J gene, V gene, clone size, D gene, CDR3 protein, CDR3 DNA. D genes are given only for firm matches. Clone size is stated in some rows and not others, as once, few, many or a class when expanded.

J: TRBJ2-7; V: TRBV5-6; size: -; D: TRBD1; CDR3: CASSWDRASYEQYF; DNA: TGTGCCAGCAGCTGGGACAGGGCCTCCTACGAGCAGTACTTC
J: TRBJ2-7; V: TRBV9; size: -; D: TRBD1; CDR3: CASSLGQGSDEQYF; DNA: TGTGCCAGCAGTTTGGGACAGGGCTCGGACGAGCAGTACTTC
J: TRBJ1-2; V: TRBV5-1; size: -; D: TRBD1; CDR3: CASSPGVRTGGHYGYTF; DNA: TGCGCCAGCAGCCCAGGTGTTAGGACAGGAGGTCACTATGGCTACACCTTC
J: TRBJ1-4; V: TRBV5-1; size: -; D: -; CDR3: CASSLGQTAKLFF; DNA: TGCGCCAGCAGCTTGGGACAGACTGCAAAACTGTTTTTT
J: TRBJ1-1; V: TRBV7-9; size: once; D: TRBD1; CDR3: CASTTPNDRGVLESEAFF; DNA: TGTGCCAGCACCACTCCTAACGACAGGGGAGTGTTGGAGTCTGAAGCTTTCTTT
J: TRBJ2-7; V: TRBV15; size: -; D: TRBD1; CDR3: CATSKRTGASYEQYF; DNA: TGTGCCACCAGCAAAAGGACAGGGGCGAGCTACGAGCAGTACTTC
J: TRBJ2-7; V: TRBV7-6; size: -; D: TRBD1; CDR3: CASSATGTGNYEQYF; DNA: TGTGCCAGCAGCGCGACCGGGACAGGGAACTACGAGCAGTACTTC
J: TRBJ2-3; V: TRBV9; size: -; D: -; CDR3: CASSVAQGVGFGDTQYF; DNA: TGTGCCAGCAGCGTAGCGCAGGGTGTCGGGTTCGGTGATACGCAGTATTTT
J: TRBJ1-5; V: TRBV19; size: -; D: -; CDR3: CASSIGWQSNQPQHF; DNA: TGTGCCAGTAGTATAGGTTGGCAGAGCAATCAGCCCCAGCATTTT
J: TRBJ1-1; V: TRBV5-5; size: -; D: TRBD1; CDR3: CASRERDRGRGGGVDTEAFF; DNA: TGTGCCAGCAGGGAGAGGGACAGGGGTCGCGGGGGTGGAGTGGACACTGAAGCTTTCTTT
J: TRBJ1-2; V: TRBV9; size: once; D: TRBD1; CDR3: CASSFGTQGSYGYTF; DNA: TGTGCCAGCAGCTTCGGAACACAGGGGAGCTATGGCTACACCTTC
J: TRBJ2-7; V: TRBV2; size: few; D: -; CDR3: CASSGGPRGYEQYF; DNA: TGTGCCAGCAGTGGGGGTCCACGGGGCTACGAGCAGTACTTC
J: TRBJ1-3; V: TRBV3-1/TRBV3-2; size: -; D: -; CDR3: CASSPNRDPGNTIYF; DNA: TGTGCCAGCAGCCCTAACAGGGACCCCGGAAACACCATATATTTT
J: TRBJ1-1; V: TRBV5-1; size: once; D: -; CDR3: CASSLAGIIAEAFF; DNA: TGCGCCAGCAGCTTGGCAGGGATTATAGCTGAAGCTTTCTTT
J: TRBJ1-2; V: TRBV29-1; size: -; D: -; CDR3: CSVGGPQGGYGYTF; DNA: TGCAGCGTTGGGGGTCCCCAGGGAGGCTATGGCTACACCTTC
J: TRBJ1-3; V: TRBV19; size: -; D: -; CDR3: CASSTGATGNTIYF; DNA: TGTGCCAGTAGTACAGGGGCCACAGGAAACACCATATATTTT
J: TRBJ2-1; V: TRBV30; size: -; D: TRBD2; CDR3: CAWSMTIAGGYNEQFF; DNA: TGTGCCTGGAGTATGACGATAGCGGGGGGATACAATGAGCAGTTCTTC
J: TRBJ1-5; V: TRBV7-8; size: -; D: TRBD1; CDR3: CASSSGTGTDQPQHF; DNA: TGTGCCAGCAGCTCCGGGACAGGGACCGATCAGCCCCAGCATTTT
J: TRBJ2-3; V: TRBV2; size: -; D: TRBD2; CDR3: CASSKLAARTDTQYF; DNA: TGTGCCAGCAGTAAACTAGCGGCCCGCACAGATACGCAGTATTTT
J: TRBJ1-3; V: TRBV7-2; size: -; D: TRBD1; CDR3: CASSLQGAGNTIYF; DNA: TGTGCCAGCAGCTTACAGGGGGCCGGAAACACCATATATTTT
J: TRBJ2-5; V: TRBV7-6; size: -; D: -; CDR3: CASSHAQGHQETQYF; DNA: TGTGCCAGCAGCCACGCACAGGGTCATCAAGAGACCCAGTACTTC
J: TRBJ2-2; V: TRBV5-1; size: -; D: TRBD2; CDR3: CASTPRLAGNTGELFF; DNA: TGCGCCAGCACCCCCCGACTAGCGGGCAACACCGGGGAGCTGTTTTTT
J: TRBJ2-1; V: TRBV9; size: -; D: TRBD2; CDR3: CASSVAGLAEQFF; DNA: TGTGCCAGCAGCGTAGCGGGACTAGCGGAGCAGTTCTTC
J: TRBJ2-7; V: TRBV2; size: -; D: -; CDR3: CASSQQGNEQYF; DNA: TGTGCCAGCAGTCAACAGGGAAACGAGCAGTACTTC
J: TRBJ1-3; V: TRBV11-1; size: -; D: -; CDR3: CASSRQSIGNTIYF; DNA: TGTGCCAGCAGCCGACAGTCAATCGGAAACACCATATATTTT
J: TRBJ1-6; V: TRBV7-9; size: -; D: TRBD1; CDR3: CASSLGQGAAANYNSPLHF; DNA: TGTGCCAGCAGCTTAGGTCAGGGGGCCGCCGCGAACTATAATTCACCCCTCCACTTT
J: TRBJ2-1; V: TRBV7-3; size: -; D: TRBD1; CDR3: CASSWGQGVGEQFF; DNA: TGTGCCAGCAGCTGGGGACAGGGGGTTGGTGAGCAGTTCTTC